The T cell receptor beta chain described here comes from a study of PD-L1 blockade in urothelial cancer. Study-level background: Bladder-origin urothelial cancer in males covered most of the roughly 29 patients. A median of 141,255 T cells was found in the blood samples. Whole-study findings and limits: Patients who had durable benefit saw their tumor-associated blood clones expand more at 3 weeks.

Produced via immunoSEQ multiplex PCR; TCRdb's table is partial and in-frame only. The sample has some 84,000 clones; roughly 87% are singletons. V was cut by 6 bases and J by 5 bases, with 19 bases left in between. This CDR3 has 15 residues. CDR1 and CDR2 (germline): LNHDA, SQIVND (reference sequence). Comment on this clone: No antigen is known for it.

This clonotype was obtained from a man between 65 and 79 years old with urothelial cancer. The sample was PBMCs, taken around atezolizumab (anti-PD-L1) treatment. The chain recombines TRBV19 with TRBJ1-2; the D gene is possibly TRBD1 (6 bases). CDR3 loop: CASSVVGGERYGYTF. The CDR3 coding sequence is TGTGCCAGTAGCGTTGTAGGGGGGGAAAGATATGGCTACACCTTC.